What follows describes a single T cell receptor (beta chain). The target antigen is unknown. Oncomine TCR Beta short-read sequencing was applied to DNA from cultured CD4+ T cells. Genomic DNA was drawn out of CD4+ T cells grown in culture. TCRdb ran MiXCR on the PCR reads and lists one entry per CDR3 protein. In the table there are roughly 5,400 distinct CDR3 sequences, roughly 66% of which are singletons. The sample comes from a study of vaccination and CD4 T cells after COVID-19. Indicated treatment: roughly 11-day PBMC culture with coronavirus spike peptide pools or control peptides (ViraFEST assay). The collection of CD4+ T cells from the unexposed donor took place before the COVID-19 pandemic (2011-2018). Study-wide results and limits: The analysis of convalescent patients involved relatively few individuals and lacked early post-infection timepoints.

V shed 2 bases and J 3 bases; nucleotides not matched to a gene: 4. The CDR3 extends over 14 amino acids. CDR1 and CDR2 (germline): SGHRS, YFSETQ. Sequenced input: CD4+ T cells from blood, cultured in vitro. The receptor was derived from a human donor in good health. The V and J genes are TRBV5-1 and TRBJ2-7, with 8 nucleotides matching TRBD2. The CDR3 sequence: CASSLAGENYEQYF. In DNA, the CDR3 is TGCGCCAGCAGCTTAGCGGGGGAAAACTACGAGCAGTACTTC.